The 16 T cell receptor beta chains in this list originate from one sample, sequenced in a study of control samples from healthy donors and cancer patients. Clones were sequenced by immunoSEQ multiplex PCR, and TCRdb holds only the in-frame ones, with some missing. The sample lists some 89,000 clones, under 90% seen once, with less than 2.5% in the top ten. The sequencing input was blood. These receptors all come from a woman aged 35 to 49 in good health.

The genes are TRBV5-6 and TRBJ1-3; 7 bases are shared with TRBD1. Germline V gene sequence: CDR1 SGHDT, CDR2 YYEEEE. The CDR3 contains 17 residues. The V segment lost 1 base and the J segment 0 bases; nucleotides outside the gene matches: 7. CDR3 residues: CASSLRSGQSSGNTIYF. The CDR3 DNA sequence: TGTGCCAGCAGCTTGCGCTCGGGACAGAGCTCTGGAAACACCATATATTTT.

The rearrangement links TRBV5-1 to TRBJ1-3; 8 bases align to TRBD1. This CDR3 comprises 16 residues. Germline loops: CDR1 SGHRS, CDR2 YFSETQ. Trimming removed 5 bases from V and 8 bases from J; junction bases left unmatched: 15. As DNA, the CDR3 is TGCGCCAGCAGGAACCAAGGACAGGGATTAATATACACCATATATTTT. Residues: CASRNQGQGLIYTIYF.

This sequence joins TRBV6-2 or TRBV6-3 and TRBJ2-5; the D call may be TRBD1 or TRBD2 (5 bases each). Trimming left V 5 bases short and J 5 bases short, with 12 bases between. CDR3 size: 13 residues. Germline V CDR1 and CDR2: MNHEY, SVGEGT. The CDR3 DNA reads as TGTGCCAGCAGTCCCGGGGCGTTGGAGACCCAGTACTTC. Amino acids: CASSPGALETQYF.

This CDR3 is CAWSVRGGNTEAFF. In nucleotides, the CDR3 is TGTGCCTGGAGTGTACGAGGGGGGAACACTGAAGCTTTCTTT. J is TRBJ1-1 and V is TRBV30, with TRBD1 as a possible D gene (6 bases). The CDR3 is 14 residues long. V shed 0 bases and J shed 1 base, with 9 bases lying between them. Per the germline V gene, CDR1 is GTSNPN and CDR2 is SVGIG (reference sequence).

CDR3 loop: CASMDPRTGNTGELFF. The CDR3 nucleotides read TGCGCCAGCATGGACCCCCGGACAGGGAACACCGGGGAGCTGTTTTTT. The V call is TRBV4-1, the J call TRBJ2-2; 7 bases agree with TRBD1. The J segment lost 1 base and the V segment lost 7 bases, leaving 9 bases of the junction unmatched. In germline, CDR1 is MGHRA, CDR2 YSYEKL. The CDR3 runs 16 residues.

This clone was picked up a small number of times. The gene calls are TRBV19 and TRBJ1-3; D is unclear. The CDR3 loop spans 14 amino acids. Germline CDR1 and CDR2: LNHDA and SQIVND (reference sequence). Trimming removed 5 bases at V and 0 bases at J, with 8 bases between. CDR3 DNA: TGTGCCAGTAGTCGGTGGAGCTCTGGAAACACCATATATTTT. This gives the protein CASSRWSSGNTIYF. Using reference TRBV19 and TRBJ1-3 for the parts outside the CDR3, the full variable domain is DGGITQSPKYLFRKEGQNVTLSCEQNLNHDAMYWYRQDPGQGLRLIYYSQIVNDFQKGDIAEGYSVSREKKESFPLTVTSAQKNPTAFYLCASSRWSSGNTIYFGEGSWLTVV.

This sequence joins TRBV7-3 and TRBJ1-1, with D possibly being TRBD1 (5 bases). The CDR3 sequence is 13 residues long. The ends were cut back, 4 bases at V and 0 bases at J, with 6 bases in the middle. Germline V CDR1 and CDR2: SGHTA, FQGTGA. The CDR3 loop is CASSSDMNTEAFF. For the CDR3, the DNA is TGTGCCAGCAGCTCGGACATGAACACTGAAGCTTTCTTT.

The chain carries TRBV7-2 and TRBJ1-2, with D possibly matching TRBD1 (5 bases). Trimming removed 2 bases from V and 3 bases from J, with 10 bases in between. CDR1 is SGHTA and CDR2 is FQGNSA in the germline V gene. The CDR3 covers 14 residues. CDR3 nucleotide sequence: TGTGCCAGCAGCTTACAGGGTTTATACTATGGCTACACCTTC. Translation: CASSLQGLYYGYTF.

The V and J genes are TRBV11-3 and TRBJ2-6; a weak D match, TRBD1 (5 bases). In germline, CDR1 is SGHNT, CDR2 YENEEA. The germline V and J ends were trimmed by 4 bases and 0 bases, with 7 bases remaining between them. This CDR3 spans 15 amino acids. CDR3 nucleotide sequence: TGTGCCAGCAGCTCCAGGGACTCTGGGGCCAACGTCCTGACTTTC. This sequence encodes CASSSRDSGANVLTF. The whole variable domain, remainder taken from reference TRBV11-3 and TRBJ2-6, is EAGVVQSPRYKIIEKKQPVAFWCNPISGHNTLYWYLQNLGQGPELLIRYENEEAVDDSQLPKDRFSAERLKGVDSTLKIQPAELGDSAVYLCASSSRDSGANVLTFGAGSRLTVL.

CDR3 sequence: CASSLVAPPGYGYTF. The CDR3 DNA is TGTGCCAGCAGCTTAGTGGCCCCACCGGGGTATGGCTACACCTTC. The V call is TRBV7-8, the J call TRBJ1-2; D unclear. The V gene's germline CDR1 is SGHVS and CDR2 FQNEAQ. The V end was cut by 1 base, the J end by 5 bases, with 14 bases between. This CDR3 is 15 amino acids long.

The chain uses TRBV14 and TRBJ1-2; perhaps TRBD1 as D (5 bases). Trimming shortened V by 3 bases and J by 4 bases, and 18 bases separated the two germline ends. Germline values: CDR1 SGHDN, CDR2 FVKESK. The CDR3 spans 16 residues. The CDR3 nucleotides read TGTGCCAGCAGCCAGGGGCTATTAGGGACCCTCTATGGCTACACCTTC. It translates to CASSQGLLGTLYGYTF.

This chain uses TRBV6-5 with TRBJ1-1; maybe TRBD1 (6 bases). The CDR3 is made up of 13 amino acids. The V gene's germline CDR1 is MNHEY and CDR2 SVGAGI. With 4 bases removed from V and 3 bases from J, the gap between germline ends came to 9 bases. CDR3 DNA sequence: TGTGCCAGCAGTTGGACAGTGGACACTGAAGCTTTCTTT. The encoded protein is CASSWTVDTEAFF.

The CDR3 bases are TGTGCCAGCAGTTACGCCGAGATGAACACTGAAGCTTTCTTT. Translating gives CASSYAEMNTEAFF. J is TRBJ1-1 and V is TRBV6-6; D uncertain. Germline V gene lookup returns CDR1 MNHNY and CDR2 SVGAGI (reference sequence). CDR3 length equals 14 residues. The V and J ends lost 2 bases and 0 bases respectively, with 7 bases between them.

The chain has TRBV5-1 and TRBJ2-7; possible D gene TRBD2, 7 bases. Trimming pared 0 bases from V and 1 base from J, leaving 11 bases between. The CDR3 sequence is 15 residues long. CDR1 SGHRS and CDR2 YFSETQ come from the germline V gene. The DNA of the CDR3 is TGCGCCAGCAGCTTGGGGGGGCGGGAGTCCTACGAGCAGTACTTC. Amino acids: CASSLGGRESYEQYF.

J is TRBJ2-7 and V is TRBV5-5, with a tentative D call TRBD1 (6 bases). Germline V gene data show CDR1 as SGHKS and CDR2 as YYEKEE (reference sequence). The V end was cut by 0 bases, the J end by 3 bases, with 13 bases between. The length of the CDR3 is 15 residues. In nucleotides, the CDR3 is TGTGCCAGCAGCTTGGCCGGCCAGGGGTACTACGAGCAGTACTTC. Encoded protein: CASSLAGQGYYEQYF.

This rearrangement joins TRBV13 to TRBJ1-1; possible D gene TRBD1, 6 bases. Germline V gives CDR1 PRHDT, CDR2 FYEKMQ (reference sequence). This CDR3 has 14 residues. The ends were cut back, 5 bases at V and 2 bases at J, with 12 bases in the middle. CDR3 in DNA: TGTGCCAGCAGCCTCCGGACAGACAACACTGAAGCTTTCTTT. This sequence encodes CASSLRTDNTEAFF.